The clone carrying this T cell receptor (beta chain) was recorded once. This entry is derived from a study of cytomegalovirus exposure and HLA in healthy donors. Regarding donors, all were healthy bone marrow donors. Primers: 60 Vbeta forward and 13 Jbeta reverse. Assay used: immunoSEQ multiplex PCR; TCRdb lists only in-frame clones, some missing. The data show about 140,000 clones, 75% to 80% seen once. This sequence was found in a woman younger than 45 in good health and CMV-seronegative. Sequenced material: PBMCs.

In DNA, the CDR3 is TGTGCCAGCAGTGCGGGGGGGGACACCGGGGAGCTGTTTTTT. This sequence encodes CASSAGGDTGELFF. The chain carries TRBV6-4 and TRBJ2-2; 8 bases match TRBD2. This CDR3 contains 14 residues. The V and J ends lost 4 bases and 3 bases, in that order; junction bases with no gene match: 1. Germline CDR1 is MRHNA and CDR2 is SNTAGT.